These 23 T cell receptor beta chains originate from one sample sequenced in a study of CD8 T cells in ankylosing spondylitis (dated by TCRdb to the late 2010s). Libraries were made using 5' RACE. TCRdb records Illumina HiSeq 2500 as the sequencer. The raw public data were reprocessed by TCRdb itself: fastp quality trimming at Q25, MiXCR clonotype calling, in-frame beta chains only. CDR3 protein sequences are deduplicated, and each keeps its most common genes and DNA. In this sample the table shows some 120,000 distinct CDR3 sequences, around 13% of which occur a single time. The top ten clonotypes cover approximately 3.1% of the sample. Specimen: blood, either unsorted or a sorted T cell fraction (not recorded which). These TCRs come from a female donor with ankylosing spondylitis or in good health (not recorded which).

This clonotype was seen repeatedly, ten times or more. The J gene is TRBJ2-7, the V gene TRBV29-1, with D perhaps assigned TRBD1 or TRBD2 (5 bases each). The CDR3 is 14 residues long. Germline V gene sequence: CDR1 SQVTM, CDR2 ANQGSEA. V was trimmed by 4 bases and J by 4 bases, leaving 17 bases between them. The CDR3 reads CSVVLPGTEYEQYF. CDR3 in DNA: TGCAGCGTTGTTCTCCCCGGGACGGAGTACGAGCAGTACTTC.

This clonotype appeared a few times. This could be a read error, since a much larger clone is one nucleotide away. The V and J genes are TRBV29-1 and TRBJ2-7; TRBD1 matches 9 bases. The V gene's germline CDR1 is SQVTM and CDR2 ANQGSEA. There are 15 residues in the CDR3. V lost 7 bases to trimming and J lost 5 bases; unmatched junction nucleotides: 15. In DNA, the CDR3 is TGCAGCGCTGCTCCGGGACAGGGAATTTTCGACGAGCAGTACTTC. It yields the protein CSAAPGQGIFDEQYF.

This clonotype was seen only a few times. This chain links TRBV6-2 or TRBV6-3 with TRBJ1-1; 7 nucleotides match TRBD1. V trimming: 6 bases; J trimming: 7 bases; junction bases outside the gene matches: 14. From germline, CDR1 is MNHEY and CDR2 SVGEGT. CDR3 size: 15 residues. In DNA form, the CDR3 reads TGTGCCAGCAGATTAGACAGGGATAATGCCCGTGAAGCTTTCTTT. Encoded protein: CASRLDRDNAREAFF.

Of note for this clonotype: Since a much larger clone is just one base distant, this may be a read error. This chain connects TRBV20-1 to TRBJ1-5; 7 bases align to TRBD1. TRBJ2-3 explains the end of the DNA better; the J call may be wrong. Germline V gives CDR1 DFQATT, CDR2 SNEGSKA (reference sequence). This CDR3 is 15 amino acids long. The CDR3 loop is CSALRQGYSNQPQYF. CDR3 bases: TGCAGTGCTCTGAGACAGGGATATAGCAATCAGCCCCAGTATTTT.

CDR3 sequence reads: CSVGTEEETQYF. DNA of the CDR3: TGCAGTGTCGGGACAGAGGAAGAGACCCAGTACTTC. This chain uses TRBV20-1 with TRBJ2-5, with 7 bases fitting TRBD1. The CDR3 runs 12 residues. The ends lost 7 bases at V and 3 bases at J; junction bases unmatched: 5. Germline-derived CDR1 and CDR2 are DFQATT and SNEGSKA (reference sequence).

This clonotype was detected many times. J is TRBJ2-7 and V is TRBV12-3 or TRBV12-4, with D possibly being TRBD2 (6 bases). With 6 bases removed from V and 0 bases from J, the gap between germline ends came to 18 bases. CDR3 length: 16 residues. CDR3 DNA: TGTGCCAGCAGCCATAGGCTAGCGCCTATCTCCTACGAGCAGTACTTC. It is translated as CASSHRLAPISYEQYF.

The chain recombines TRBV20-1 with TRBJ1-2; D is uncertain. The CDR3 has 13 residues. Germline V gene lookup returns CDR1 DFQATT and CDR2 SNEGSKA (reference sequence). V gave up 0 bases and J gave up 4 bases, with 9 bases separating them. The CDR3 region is CSARDPTGYGYTF. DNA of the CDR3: TGCAGTGCTAGAGACCCCACGGGCTATGGCTACACCTTC.

The CDR3 coding sequence is TGCAGCGTCCGGGTTGGGGCGGACGAGCAGTACTTC. The encoded protein is CSVRVGADEQYF. V gene TRBV29-1 combines with J gene TRBJ2-7; a weak D match, TRBD1 (5 bases). CDR3 length: 12 residues. CDR1 is SQVTM, CDR2 ANQGSEA, per germline. Trimming took off 6 bases at V and 5 bases at J, with 14 bases between the two ends.

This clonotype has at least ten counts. Written as DNA, the CDR3 is TGTGCCAGCAGTTCCGACAGGGCCTATGGCTACACCTTC. Its translation is CASSSDRAYGYTF. The chain combines TRBV12-3 or TRBV12-4 with TRBJ1-2; 7 bases are a match to TRBD1. Unmatched junction bases numbered 3, after V lost 4 bases and J lost 4 bases. This CDR3 is 13 amino acids long.

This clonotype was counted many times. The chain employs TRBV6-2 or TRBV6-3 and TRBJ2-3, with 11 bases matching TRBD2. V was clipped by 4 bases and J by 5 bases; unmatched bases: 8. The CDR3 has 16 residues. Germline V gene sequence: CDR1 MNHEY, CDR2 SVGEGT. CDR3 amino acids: CASSSMTSGARDTQYF. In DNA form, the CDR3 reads TGTGCCAGCAGTTCAATGACTAGCGGGGCCAGAGATACGCAGTATTTT.

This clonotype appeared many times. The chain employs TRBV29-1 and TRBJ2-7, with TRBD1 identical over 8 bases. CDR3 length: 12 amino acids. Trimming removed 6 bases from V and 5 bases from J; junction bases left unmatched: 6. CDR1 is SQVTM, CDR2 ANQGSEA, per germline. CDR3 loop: CSVPGQGDEQYF. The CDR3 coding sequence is TGCAGCGTGCCCGGACAGGGTGACGAGCAGTACTTC.

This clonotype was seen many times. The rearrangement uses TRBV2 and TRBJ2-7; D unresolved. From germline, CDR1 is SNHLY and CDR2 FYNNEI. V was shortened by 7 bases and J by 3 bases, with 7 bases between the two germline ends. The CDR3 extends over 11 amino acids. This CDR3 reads CASTIFYEQYF. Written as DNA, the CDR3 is TGTGCCAGCACCATTTTCTACGAGCAGTACTTC.

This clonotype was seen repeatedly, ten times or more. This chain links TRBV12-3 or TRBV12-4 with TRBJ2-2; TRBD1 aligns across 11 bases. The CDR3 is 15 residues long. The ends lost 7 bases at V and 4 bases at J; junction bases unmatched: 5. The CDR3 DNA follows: TGTGCCAGCAATATTGGACAGGGGGCCACCGGGGAGCTGTTTTTT. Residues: CASNIGQGATGELFF.

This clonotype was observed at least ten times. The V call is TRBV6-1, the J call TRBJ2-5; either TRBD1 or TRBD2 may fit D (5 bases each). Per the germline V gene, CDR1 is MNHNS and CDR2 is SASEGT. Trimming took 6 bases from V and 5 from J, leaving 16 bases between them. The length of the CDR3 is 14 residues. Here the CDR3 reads CASRRTPTAETQYF. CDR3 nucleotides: TGTGCCAGCAGACGGACTCCGACAGCCGAGACCCAGTACTTC.

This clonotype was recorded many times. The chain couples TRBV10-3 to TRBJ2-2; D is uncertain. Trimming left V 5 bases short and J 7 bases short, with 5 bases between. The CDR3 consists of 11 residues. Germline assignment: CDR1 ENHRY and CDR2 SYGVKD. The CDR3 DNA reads TGTGCCATCAGTAGCCTCGGGGAGCTGTTTTTT. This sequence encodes CAISSLGELFF.

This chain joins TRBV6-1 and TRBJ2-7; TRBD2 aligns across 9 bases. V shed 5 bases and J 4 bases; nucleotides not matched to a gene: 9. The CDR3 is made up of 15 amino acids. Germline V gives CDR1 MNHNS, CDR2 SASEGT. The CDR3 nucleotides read TGTGCCAGCAGTCCCGGGGGTAGCGGGAGATACGAGCAGTACTTC. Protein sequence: CASSPGGSGRYEQYF.

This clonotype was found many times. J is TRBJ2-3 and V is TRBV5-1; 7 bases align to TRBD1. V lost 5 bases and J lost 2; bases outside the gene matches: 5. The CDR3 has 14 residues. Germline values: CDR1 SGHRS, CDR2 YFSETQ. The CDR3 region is CASRVTGDTDTQYF. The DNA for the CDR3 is TGCGCCAGCAGGGTAACAGGGGACACAGATACGCAGTATTTT.

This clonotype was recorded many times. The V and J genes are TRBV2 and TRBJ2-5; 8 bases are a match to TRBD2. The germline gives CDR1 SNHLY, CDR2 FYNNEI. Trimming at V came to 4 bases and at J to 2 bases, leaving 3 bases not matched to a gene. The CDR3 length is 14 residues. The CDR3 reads CASSGTSRQETQYF. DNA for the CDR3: TGTGCCAGCAGTGGGACTAGCAGACAAGAGACCCAGTACTTC.

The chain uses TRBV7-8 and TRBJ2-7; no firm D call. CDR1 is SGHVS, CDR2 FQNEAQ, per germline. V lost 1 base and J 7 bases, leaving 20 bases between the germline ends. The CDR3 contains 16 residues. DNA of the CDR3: TGTGCCAGCAGCTTAGGGAATGTCTTGCGGCCCCTTGAGCAGTACTTC. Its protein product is CASSLGNVLRPLEQYF.

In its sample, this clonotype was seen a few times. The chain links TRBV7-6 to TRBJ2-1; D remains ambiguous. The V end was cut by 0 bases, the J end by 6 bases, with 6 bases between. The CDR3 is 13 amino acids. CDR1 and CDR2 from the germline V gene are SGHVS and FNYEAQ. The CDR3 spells CASSLAPLNEQFF. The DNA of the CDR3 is TGTGCCAGCAGCTTAGCTCCTCTCAATGAGCAGTTCTTC.

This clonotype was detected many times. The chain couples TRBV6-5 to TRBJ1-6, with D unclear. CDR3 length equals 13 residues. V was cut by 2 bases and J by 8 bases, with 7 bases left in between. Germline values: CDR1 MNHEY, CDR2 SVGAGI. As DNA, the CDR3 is TGTGCCAGCAGTTACCGCCAAGATTCACCCCTCCACTTT. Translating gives CASSYRQDSPLHF.

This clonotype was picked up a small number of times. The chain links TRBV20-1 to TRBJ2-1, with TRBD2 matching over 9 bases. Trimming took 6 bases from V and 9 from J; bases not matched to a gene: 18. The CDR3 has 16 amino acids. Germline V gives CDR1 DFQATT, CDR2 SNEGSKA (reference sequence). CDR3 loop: CSATGREASGIPEQFF. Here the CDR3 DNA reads TGCAGTGCCACAGGCAGGGAGGCTAGCGGGATACCTGAGCAGTTCTTC.

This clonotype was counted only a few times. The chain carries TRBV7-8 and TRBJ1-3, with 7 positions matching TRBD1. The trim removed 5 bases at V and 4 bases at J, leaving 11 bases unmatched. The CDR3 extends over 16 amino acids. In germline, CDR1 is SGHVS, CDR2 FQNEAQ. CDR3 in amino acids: CASSGLTGSSGNTIYF. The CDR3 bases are TGTGCCAGCAGCGGCCTGACAGGGAGTTCGGGAAACACCATATATTTT.